What follows are 15 T cell receptor beta chains derived from one specimen sequenced in a study of cytomegalovirus exposure and HLA in healthy donors. The PCR ran on 60 Vbeta and 13 Jbeta primers. Generated by immunoSEQ multiplex PCR, the TCRdb table keeps only in-frame clones and is missing some. Of about 110,000 clones listed, about 76% are singletons. Sequenced sample: PBMCs. These receptors came from a woman aged 30 to 39 in good health and CMV-seronegative.

Worth noting for this clone: A junction boundary mismatches the germline segment, possibly from a read error. The chain uses TRBV6-1 and TRBJ1-4; D gene unclear. Germline CDR1 and CDR2: MNHNS and SASEGT. The CDR3 is 12 amino acids. This chain's CDR3 is CACSEVTPKLFF. CDR3 in DNA: TGTGCCTGCAGTGAGGTAACTCCAAAACTGTTTTTT.

This clone was counted a single time. The chain is built from TRBV5-6 and TRBJ2-1; 10 bases agree with TRBD2. The V gene end was trimmed by 2 bases and the J gene end by 2 bases; junction bases not matched to a gene: 7. Germline V CDR1 and CDR2: SGHDT, YYEEEE. This CDR3 has 17 residues. Here the CDR3 reads CASSFGPSGRTYNEQFF. The CDR3 DNA reads as TGTGCCAGCAGCTTTGGTCCTAGCGGGAGAACCTACAATGAGCAGTTCTTC.

About this clone: Compared with germline, one end of the junction differs, possibly owing to a read error. The rearrangement uses TRBV19 and TRBJ2-3, with D perhaps matching TRBD2 (6 bases). This CDR3 spans 15 amino acids. Germline assignment: CDR1 LNHDA and CDR2 SQIVND (reference sequence). CDR3 sequence: CASSIAAGGTDAQYF. The CDR3 region has the DNA TGTGCCAGTAGCATAGCGGCGGGCGGCACAGATGCGCAGTATTTT.

The rearrangement links TRBV2 to TRBJ1-3; TRBD1 matches 9 bases. V shed 7 bases and J 0 bases; nucleotides not matched to a gene: 1. This CDR3 has 14 residues. Germline CDR1 and CDR2: SNHLY and FYNNEI. The CDR3 protein is CASTGQGSGNTIYF. The CDR3 DNA follows: TGTGCCAGCACGGGACAGGGCTCTGGAAACACCATATATTTT. Together with reference TRBV2 and TRBJ1-3, the CDR3 gives the full variable domain: EPEVTQTPSHQVTQMGQEVILRCVPISNHLYFYWYRQILGQKVEFLVSFYNNEISEKSEIFDDQFSVERPDGSNFTLKIRSTKLEDSAMYFCASTGQGSGNTIYFGEGSWLTVV.

The chain joins TRBV19 to TRBJ2-7; 7 bases are shared with TRBD2. After removal of 5 bases from V and 5 bases from J, the junction contained 3 bases not matched to a gene. The CDR3 runs to 12 residues. Looked up from germline, CDR1 is LNHDA and CDR2 is SQIVND (reference sequence). The CDR3 sequence is CASSAGVHEQYF. The CDR3 nucleotides read TGTGCCAGTAGTGCGGGGGTACACGAGCAGTACTTC.

The chain is built from TRBV4-1 and TRBJ1-1, with TRBD1 as a possible D gene (5 bases). Germline lookup yields CDR1 MGHRA and CDR2 YSYEKL. The CDR3 totals 14 residues. The V end lost 3 bases, the J end lost 4 bases, and 12 bases lay between the germline ends. The CDR3 coding sequence is TGCGCCAGCAGCCAGGACACGTTTAGCACTGAAGCTTTCTTT. Its translation: CASSQDTFSTEAFF.

The chain has TRBV14 and TRBJ2-3, with 7 bases fitting TRBD2. Germline V gene lookup returns CDR1 SGHDN and CDR2 FVKESK. V was clipped by 4 bases and J by 4 bases; unmatched bases: 17. The CDR3 length is 18 residues. The CDR3 protein is CASSRYYSSAGSSDTQYF. The CDR3 bases are TGTGCCAGCAGCCGCTACTACAGCTCAGCGGGGTCTTCAGATACGCAGTATTTT.

The chain is built from TRBV30 and TRBJ2-1; TRBD2 matches 11 bases. This CDR3 region has 14 residues. Germline values: CDR1 GTSNPN, CDR2 SVGIG (reference sequence). V trimming: 1 base; J trimming: 5 bases; junction bases outside the gene matches: 1. The CDR3 here is CAWSGLAGNNEQFF. The CDR3 DNA sequence: TGTGCCTGGAGTGGACTAGCGGGAAACAATGAGCAGTTCTTC. Full variable domain (missing parts from reference TRBV30 and TRBJ2-1): SQTIHQWPATLVQPVGSPLSLECTVEGTSNPNLYWYRQAAGRGLQLLFYSVGIGQISSEVPQNLSASRPQDRQFILSSKKLLLSDSGFYLCAWSGLAGNNEQFFGPGTRLTVL.

J is TRBJ2-6 and V is TRBV19; D is perhaps TRBD1 (6 bases). CDR3 size: 16 residues. From germline, CDR1 is LNHDA and CDR2 SQIVND (reference sequence). The ends were cut back, 4 bases at V and 0 bases at J, with 10 bases in the middle. The CDR3 DNA reads as TGTGCCAGTAGTACAGGGGAAAACTCTGGGGCCAACGTCCTGACTTTC. It translates to CASSTGENSGANVLTF.

The chain links TRBV7-2 to TRBJ2-2, with a tentative D call TRBD2 (5 bases). The CDR3 has 17 residues. CDR1 and CDR2 (germline): SGHTA, FQGNSA. Trimming left V 2 bases short and J 5 bases short, with 18 bases between. The CDR3 coding sequence is TGTGCCAGCAGCTTACGTTCTTTCCGGGGTGGGACCGGGGAGCTGTTTTTT. Amino acid sequence: CASSLRSFRGGTGELFF.

The chain carries TRBV19 and TRBJ2-7; 8 nucleotides match TRBD1. Germline loops: CDR1 LNHDA, CDR2 SQIVND (reference sequence). V dropped 4 bases and J dropped 2; count of bases not matched to a gene: 1. There are 13 residues in the CDR3. CDR3 region: CASSKDRAYEQYF. The CDR3 region has the DNA TGTGCCAGTAGTAAGGACAGGGCCTACGAGCAGTACTTC. Using reference TRBV19 and TRBJ2-7 for the parts outside the CDR3, the full variable domain is DGGITQSPKYLFRKEGQNVTLSCEQNLNHDAMYWYRQDPGQGLRLIYYSQIVNDFQKGDIAEGYSVSREKKESFPLTVTSAQKNPTAFYLCASSKDRAYEQYFGPGTRLTVT.

CDR3 sequence: CASSPGQGGLTEAFF. Written as DNA, the CDR3 is TGCGCCAGCAGCCCGGGACAGGGAGGGTTGACTGAAGCTTTCTTT. The chain links TRBV5-1 to TRBJ1-1; 9 nucleotides line up with TRBD1. V shed 4 bases, J shed 5 bases, and the junction held 9 bases outside the gene matches. Germline CDR1 SGHRS, CDR2 YFSETQ. CDR3 size: 15 residues.

The chain links TRBV27 to TRBJ2-3; D is undetermined. Germline lookup yields CDR1 MNHEY and CDR2 SMNVEV (reference sequence). The CDR3 contains 14 residues. V was pared by 1 base and J by 1 base, with 6 bases between. The CDR3 sequence is CASSLLLRTDTQYF. In DNA form, the CDR3 reads TGTGCCAGCAGTTTATTACTTCGCACAGATACGCAGTATTTT.

The chain links TRBV11-2 to TRBJ2-7, with 7 bases fitting TRBD2. The V gene's germline CDR1 is SGHAT and CDR2 FQNNGV. The CDR3 spans 13 residues. V gave up 1 base and J gave up 6 bases; unmatched junction bases: 3. The CDR3 region is CASSLGWEGEQYF. DNA of the CDR3: TGTGCCAGCAGCTTAGGCTGGGAGGGCGAGCAGTACTTC.

This sequence joins TRBV6-5 and TRBJ1-5; perhaps TRBD1 as D (5 bases). Looked up from germline, CDR1 is MNHEY and CDR2 is SVGAGI. The germline V and J ends were trimmed by 6 bases and 6 bases, with 12 bases remaining between them. The length of the CDR3 is 13 residues. CDR3 nucleotide sequence: TGTGCCAGCAGGCCACCGGGGGGTCAGCCCCAGCATTTT. Translation: CASRPPGGQPQHF.